Listed here are 29 T cell receptor beta chains from one sample, sequenced in a study of cytomegalovirus exposure and HLA in healthy donors. TCRdb's copy holds only in-frame clones and misses some; the assay was immunoSEQ multiplex PCR. The profile shows about 150,000 clones, roughly 89% of them singletons. Sequencing was performed on PBMCs. All receptors come from a man between 18 and 35 years old in good health and CMV-seropositive.

This CDR3 is CASSFGTGGYGYTF. The DNA of the CDR3 is TGTGCCAGCAGTTTTGGGACAGGGGGTTATGGCTACACCTTC. The rearrangement links TRBV28 to TRBJ1-2; TRBD1 matches at 11 bases. The V segment lost 3 bases and the J segment 5 bases; nucleotides outside the gene matches: 2. CDR3 length equals 14 residues. Germline CDR1 MDHEN, CDR2 SYDVKM.

The chain joins TRBV25-1 to TRBJ1-2; 9 nucleotides match TRBD1. Germline-derived CDR1 and CDR2 are MGHDK and SYGVNS. V was pared by 4 bases and J by 0 bases, with 9 bases of the junction left unmatched. The CDR3 consists of 17 residues. The CDR3 DNA reads TGTGCCAGCAGTGGAACGACAGGGGGGGTTCCTAACTATGGCTACACCTTC. Its translation is CASSGTTGGVPNYGYTF.

The V call is TRBV6-6, the J call TRBJ1-5; D is undetermined. CDR3 length: 12 residues. Germline CDR1 and CDR2: MNHNY and SVGAGI (reference sequence). Trimming stripped 4 bases from V and 7 bases from J, with 8 bases between. This CDR3 is CASSLPGQPQHF. The CDR3 coding sequence is TGTGCCAGCAGTTTGCCGGGGCAGCCCCAGCATTTT.

The chain employs TRBV28 and TRBJ1-6; D gene unclear. The CDR3 totals 14 residues. Germline CDR1 reads MDHEN; CDR2 reads SYDVKM. The V end was cut by 3 bases, the J end by 4 bases, with 7 bases between. This CDR3 is CASSFYGYNSPLHF. CDR3 nucleotides: TGTGCCAGCAGTTTTTACGGGTATAATTCACCCCTCCACTTT. The whole variable domain, remainder taken from reference TRBV28 and TRBJ1-6, is DVKVTQSSRYLVKRTGEKVFLECVQDMDHENMFWYRQDPGLGLRLIYFSYDVKMKEKGDIPEGYSVSREKKERFSLILESASTNQTSMYLCASSFYGYNSPLHFGNGTRLTVT.

A single count supports this clone. This chain connects TRBV27 to TRBJ2-1; TRBD2 might be the D (6 bases). Between the trimmed V and J ends, which lost 6 bases and 9 bases, there was a span of 18 bases. Per germline, CDR1 MNHEY and CDR2 SMNVEV (reference sequence). There are 14 residues in the CDR3. CDR3 bases: TGTGCCAGCAGCGGGGACTTCTTTGGGACTGAGCAGTTCTTC. It translates to CASSGDFFGTEQFF.

This clone was seen more than once but under ten times. The chain has TRBV5-6 and TRBJ2-7, with D perhaps matching TRBD2 (6 bases). The CDR3 runs to 13 residues. Trimming cost V 4 bases and J 6 bases, with 14 bases left between them. Germline CDR1 and CDR2: SGHDT and YYEEEE. The DNA of the CDR3 is TGTGCCAGCAGCCCTGGAGGGGCGGGCGAGCAGTACTTC. As protein: CASSPGGAGEQYF.

This rearrangement joins TRBV28 to TRBJ1-2, with TRBD1 matching over 8 bases. This CDR3 comprises 12 residues. The V gene's germline CDR1 is MDHEN and CDR2 SYDVKM. The ends lost 4 bases at V and 8 bases at J; junction bases unmatched: 3. The CDR3 DNA reads TGTGCCAGCAGTTCAGGGGGCGCCGGCTACACCTTC. This sequence encodes CASSSGGAGYTF.

The chain couples TRBV2 to TRBJ2-1; 7 bases agree with TRBD1. The CDR3 is 14 residues long. Germline lookup yields CDR1 SNHLY and CDR2 FYNNEI. V trimming: 5 bases; J trimming: 4 bases; junction bases outside the gene matches: 5. The CDR3 here is CASSLQGQYNEQFF. CDR3 coding DNA: TGTGCCAGCAGTCTTCAGGGACAGTACAATGAGCAGTTCTTC.

The chain joins TRBV7-2 to TRBJ1-2; D gene unclear. CDR1 is SGHTA, CDR2 FQGNSA, per germline. There are 13 residues in the CDR3. V lost 5 bases and J 5 bases, leaving 12 bases between the germline ends. The CDR3 DNA reads as TGTGCCAGCAGCCCCCGCCAGGCGTATGGCTACACCTTC. It translates to CASSPRQAYGYTF. Full variable domain (rest looked up from reference TRBV7-2 and TRBJ1-2): GAGVSQSPSNKVTEKGKDVELRCDPISGHTALYWYRQSLGQGLEFLIYFQGNSAPDKSGLPSDRFSAERTGGSVSTLTIQRTQQEDSAVYLCASSPRQAYGYTFGSGTRLTVV.

The genes are TRBV6-4 and TRBJ2-1; 12 bases are a match to TRBD2. The J segment lost 10 bases and the V segment lost 4 bases, leaving 14 bases of the junction unmatched. CDR3 length equals 17 residues. The germline gives CDR1 MRHNA, CDR2 SNTAGT. DNA for the CDR3: TGTGCCAGCAGTGCCCTCTTGACTAGCGGGAGTTTAAGGGAGCAGTTCTTC. This sequence encodes CASSALLTSGSLREQFF.

V gene TRBV27 combines with J gene TRBJ1-4; TRBD1 is a possible D gene (6 bases). V gave up 4 bases and J gave up 8 bases, with 26 bases separating them. The CDR3 runs to 18 residues. Germline loops: CDR1 MNHEY, CDR2 SMNVEV (reference sequence). CDR3 bases: TGTGCCAGCAGTTCAGGGGCCATACCGGGCCCTGAGGAGGAAAAACTGTTTTTT. It is translated as CASSSGAIPGPEEEKLFF.

The chain uses TRBV4-1 and TRBJ1-6; D is uncertain. The CDR3 is 15 amino acids. Germline CDR1 MGHRA, CDR2 YSYEKL. Trimming removed 1 base at V and 5 bases at J, with 9 bases between. The CDR3 nucleotides are TGCGCCAGCAGCCAAGTTCGGGGTGATAATTCACCCCTCCACTTT. As protein: CASSQVRGDNSPLHF.

This sequence joins TRBV27 and TRBJ1-1; 7 nucleotides align to TRBD1. This CDR3 contains 14 residues. CDR1 is MNHEY, CDR2 SMNVEV, per germline (reference sequence). The junction had 6 bases not matched to a gene; V was cut back by 7 bases and J by 1 base. Written as DNA, the CDR3 is TGTGCCAGCAACAGGGGCTTATCGAACACTGAAGCTTTCTTT. Translation: CASNRGLSNTEAFF.

The J gene is TRBJ2-1, the V gene TRBV5-6; TRBD1 agrees at 9 bases. V dropped 3 bases and J dropped 8; count of bases not matched to a gene: 6. Germline loops: CDR1 SGHDT, CDR2 YYEEEE. The length of the CDR3 is 14 residues. The CDR3 loop reads CASSWGTGRDEQFF. CDR3 nucleotides: TGTGCCAGCAGCTGGGGGACAGGGAGGGATGAGCAGTTCTTC. The entire variable domain, with the rest obtained from reference TRBV5-6 and TRBJ2-1, is as follows: DAGVTQSPTHLIKTRGQQVTLRCSPKSGHDTVSWYQQALGQGPQFIFQYYEEEERQRGNFPDRFSGHQFPNYSSELNVNALLLGDSALYLCASSWGTGRDEQFFGPGTRLTVL.

The genes are TRBV13 and TRBJ1-1, with a possible D match to TRBD1 (6 bases). Per the germline V gene, CDR1 is PRHDT and CDR2 is FYEKMQ (reference sequence). There are 13 residues in the CDR3. V dropped 6 bases and J dropped 6 bases, with 14 bases sitting between them. This chain's CDR3 is CASSAQGWAEAFF. CDR3 DNA sequence: TGTGCCAGCAGTGCACAGGGCTGGGCTGAAGCTTTCTTT.

The chain recombines TRBV7-2 with TRBJ2-7; 8 positions match TRBD1. The germline V gene has CDR1 SGHTA and CDR2 FQGNSA. The CDR3 sequence is 14 residues long. The V gene end was trimmed by 3 bases and the J gene end by 7 bases; junction bases not matched to a gene: 8. CDR3 DNA: TGTGCCAGCAGCTTGCAGGGGGCCTGGGGAGAGCAGTACTTC. Translating it yields CASSLQGAWGEQYF.

This rearrangement joins TRBV20-1 to TRBJ1-2; tentatively, D is TRBD1 (6 bases). Germline V gives CDR1 DFQATT, CDR2 SNEGSKA (reference sequence). V shed 6 bases and J shed 8 bases, with 13 bases lying between them. CDR3 length equals 11 residues. The CDR3 DNA reads as TGCAGTGCCGACAGGAGGAACGGCTACACCTTC. This sequence encodes CSADRRNGYTF.

V is TRBV12-5 and J is TRBJ1-3; the D is unclear. The V gene's germline CDR1 is LGHNT and CDR2 FRNRAP. The ends were cut back, 3 bases at V and 0 bases at J, with 6 bases in the middle. The CDR3 runs 14 residues. CDR3 residues: CASGFGDSGNTIYF. DNA for the CDR3: TGTGCTAGTGGTTTCGGTGACTCTGGAAACACCATATATTTT.

CDR3 amino acids: CASSLPTSGIETQYF. CDR3 bases: TGTGCCAGCAGTTTGCCGACTAGCGGGATAGAGACCCAGTACTTC. The chain couples TRBV6-6 to TRBJ2-5; 11 bases are shared with TRBD2. Germline V gene sequence: CDR1 MNHNY, CDR2 SVGAGI (reference sequence). V was pared by 4 bases and J by 4 bases, with 5 bases of the junction left unmatched. The CDR3 contains 15 residues.

This chain connects TRBV11-3 to TRBJ1-5; 11 bases agree with TRBD1. This CDR3 contains 17 residues. V gave up 5 bases and J gave up 7 bases; unmatched junction bases: 13. Germline assignment: CDR1 SGHNT and CDR2 YENEEA. CDR3 bases: TGTGCCAGCAGCAACCCGGTAAGGGACAGGGGGAGGCAGCCCCAGCATTTT. Its translation: CASSNPVRDRGRQPQHF.

The chain uses TRBV9 and TRBJ2-7, with 8 bases lining up with TRBD2. V shed 3 bases, J shed 4 bases, and the junction held 6 bases outside the gene matches. There are 14 residues in the CDR3. The germline CDR1 and CDR2 sequences are SGDLS and YYNGEE. The CDR3 nucleotides read TGTGCCAGCAGCGCCCTGGCGGGGGGTTACGAGCAGTACTTC. Encoded protein: CASSALAGGYEQYF.

This rearrangement joins TRBV4-1 to TRBJ2-7; 8 bases line up with TRBD1. The CDR3 length is 14 residues. Germline lookup yields CDR1 MGHRA and CDR2 YSYEKL. J was trimmed by 2 bases and V by 4 bases; bases with no gene match: 4. CDR3 amino acids: CASSLDRGPYEQYF. CDR3 sequence (DNA): TGCGCCAGCAGCCTAGACAGGGGTCCCTACGAGCAGTACTTC.

This CDR3 is CASNAARTDNQPQHF. Written as DNA, the CDR3 is TGTGCCAGTAATGCGGCGCGAACGGACAATCAGCCCCAGCATTTT. J is TRBJ1-5 and V is TRBV19; D is unclear. Germline V gene lookup returns CDR1 LNHDA and CDR2 SQIVND (reference sequence). Trimming pared 7 bases from V and 3 bases from J, leaving 16 bases between. The CDR3 totals 15 residues.

The rearrangement uses TRBV30 and TRBJ2-1, with D hard to call. The CDR3 has 15 residues. Germline V CDR1 and CDR2: GTSNPN, SVGIG (reference sequence). Between the trimmed V and J ends, which lost 0 bases and 0 bases, there was a span of 9 bases. CDR3 coding DNA: TGTGCCTGGAGTGTAACGAGTAGCTCCTACAATGAGCAGTTCTTC. Its protein product is CAWSVTSSSYNEQFF.

The chain carries TRBV7-9 and TRBJ2-1; D uncertain. The V gene lost 1 base and the J gene lost 6 bases, with 7 bases spanning the gap. CDR1 and CDR2 (germline): SEHNR, FQNEAQ (reference sequence). The CDR3 is 13 amino acids. The CDR3, as DNA: TGTGCCAGCAGCTTAGAATCCGGCAATGAGCAGTTCTTC. This codes for CASSLESGNEQFF.

This chain uses TRBV5-5 with TRBJ2-4; 9 bases line up with TRBD2. Trimming cost V 2 bases and J 4 bases; bases outside gene matches: 4. The germline gives CDR1 SGHKS, CDR2 YYEKEE (reference sequence). The CDR3 consists of 15 residues. In DNA form, the CDR3 reads TGTGCCAGCAGCTTTCGTCTAGCGGGAAAAAACATTCAGTACTTC. Its translation: CASSFRLAGKNIQYF.

The chain uses TRBV27 and TRBJ2-7, with TRBD2 matching 13 bases. The ends lost 0 bases at V and 2 bases at J; junction bases unmatched: 4. The CDR3 is made up of 17 amino acids. Germline loops: CDR1 MNHEY, CDR2 SMNVEV (reference sequence). CDR3 DNA: TGTGCCAGCAGTTTATCCCCCGGGACTAGCGGGACCTACGAGCAGTACTTC. Its protein product is CASSLSPGTSGTYEQYF.

The chain recombines TRBV27 with TRBJ2-3; 8 nucleotides match TRBD1. The J segment lost 3 bases and the V segment lost 7 bases, leaving 3 bases of the junction unmatched. Per germline, CDR1 MNHEY and CDR2 SMNVEV (reference sequence). The CDR3 sequence is 13 residues long. CDR3 sequence (DNA): TGTGCCAGCAACGACAGGGGAACAGATACGCAGTATTTT. It is translated as CASNDRGTDTQYF.

The chain couples TRBV15 to TRBJ2-3, with 8 bases aligning to TRBD1. This CDR3 is built from 15 residues. CDR1 is LNHNV, CDR2 YYDKDF, per germline (reference sequence). The V and J ends lost 3 bases and 4 bases, in that order; junction bases with no gene match: 6. The CDR3 nucleotides read TGTGCCACCAGCAGGGGACAGGAAGTATCAGATACGCAGTATTTT. Translating gives CATSRGQEVSDTQYF.